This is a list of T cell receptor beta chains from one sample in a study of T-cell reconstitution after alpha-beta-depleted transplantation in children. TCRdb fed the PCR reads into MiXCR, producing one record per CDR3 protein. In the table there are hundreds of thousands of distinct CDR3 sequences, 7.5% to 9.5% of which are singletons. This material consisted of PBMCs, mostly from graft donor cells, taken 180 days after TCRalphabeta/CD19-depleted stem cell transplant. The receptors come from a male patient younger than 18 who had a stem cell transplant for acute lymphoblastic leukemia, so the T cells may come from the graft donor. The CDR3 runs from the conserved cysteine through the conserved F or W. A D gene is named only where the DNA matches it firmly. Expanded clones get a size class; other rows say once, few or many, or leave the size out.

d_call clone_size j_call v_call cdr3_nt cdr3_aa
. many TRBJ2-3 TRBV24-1 TGTGCCACCAGTGATCCTTCTCCCGCCGGAGATACGCAGTATTTT CATSDPSPAGDTQYF
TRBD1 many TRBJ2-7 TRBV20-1 TGCAGTGCTAGGGAGTGGGACAGGGAGGCCCACGAGCAGTACTTC CSAREWDREAHEQYF
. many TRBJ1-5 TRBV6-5 TGTGCCAGCAGTTACTCGTCAGGGCCTAATCAGCCCCAGCATTTT CASSYSSGPNQPQHF
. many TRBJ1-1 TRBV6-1 TGTGCCAGCATTCTACCGGGTCCGGCTGAAGCTTTCTTT CASILPGPAEAFF
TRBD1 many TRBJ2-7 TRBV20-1 TGCAGTGCGGGGGACAGGGTGGCGTCCTACGAGCAGTACTTC CSAGDRVASYEQYF
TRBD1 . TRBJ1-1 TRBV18 TGTGCCAGCTCACCCCAACAGGGGAAAGCTTTCTTT CASSPQQGKAFF
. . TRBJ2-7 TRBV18 TGTGCCAGCTCACCACTCGAATGGGGGGAGCAGTACTTC CASSPLEWGEQYF
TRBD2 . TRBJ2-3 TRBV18 TGTGCCAGCTCACCAAATGCGGGAGGGCCAGATACGCAGTATTTT CASSPNAGGPDTQYF
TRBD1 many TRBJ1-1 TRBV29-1 TGCAGCGTCGGACAGGAGGCTTTCTTT CSVGQEAFF
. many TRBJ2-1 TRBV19 TGTGCCACCGCCGGGGTAACCTACAATGAGCAGTTCTTC CATAGVTYNEQFF
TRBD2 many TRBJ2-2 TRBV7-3 TGTGCCAGCAGCTTATGGGGTAGCGGGGGGACCGGACGGGACACCGGGGAGCTGTTTTTT CASSLWGSGGTGRDTGELFF
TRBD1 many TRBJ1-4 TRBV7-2 TGTGCCAGCAGCTTGGAACGCTACAGGGGAAAACTGTTTTTT CASSLERYRGKLFF
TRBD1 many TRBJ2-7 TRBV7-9 TGTGCCAGCAGCTCACCGACGGGACAGGGTTGGAAGGAGCAGTACTTC CASSSPTGQGWKEQYF
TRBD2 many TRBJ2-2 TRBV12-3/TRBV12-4 TGTGCCAGCAGTCCTCGACTAGCGCTACAGAACACCGGGGAGCTGTTTTTT CASSPRLALQNTGELFF
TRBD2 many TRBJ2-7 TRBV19 TGTGCCAGTAGTATCCGAGTACCGGGACTAGCGGATTACTACGAGCAGTACTTC CASSIRVPGLADYYEQYF
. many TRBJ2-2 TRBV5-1 TGCGCCAGCAGCTTGGGTAGTCTGGACACCGGGGAGCTGTTTTTT CASSLGSLDTGELFF
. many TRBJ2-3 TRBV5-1 TGCGCCAGCAGCCGCGCCAGGGGATCAGATACGCAGTATTTT CASSRARGSDTQYF
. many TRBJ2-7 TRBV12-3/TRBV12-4 TGTGCCGCTGCAAGCAGCTACGAGCAGTACTTC CAAASSYEQYF
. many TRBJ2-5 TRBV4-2 TGTGCCAGCAGCCAAGAGCTCCAACGGGCGGGGGAGACCCAGTACTTC CASSQELQRAGETQYF
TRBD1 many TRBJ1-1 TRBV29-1 TGCAGCTCGCTTAAGGGCGGCAGGGGGCTCTACACTGAAGCTTTCTTT CSSLKGGRGLYTEAFF
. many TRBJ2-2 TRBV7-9 TGTGCCAGCAGCCAGGCAGGGAGCACCGGGGAGCTGTTTTTT CASSQAGSTGELFF
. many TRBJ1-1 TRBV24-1 TGTGCCACCAGGAGCGAAGCTTTCTTT CATRSEAFF
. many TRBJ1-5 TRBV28 TGTGCCAGCAGCCCAACCTCACGGGCCCAGCATTTT CASSPTSRAQHF
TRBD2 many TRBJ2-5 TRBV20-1 TGCAGTGCTTCTAGCGGGGGGGCACAAGAGACCCAGTACTTC CSASSGGAQETQYF
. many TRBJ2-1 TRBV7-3 TGTGCCAGCAGGCCGAGCGGGACATCGAACAATGAGCAGTTCTTC CASRPSGTSNNEQFF
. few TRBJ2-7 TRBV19 TGTGCCAGTAGTATAGCTCTAGCCTACGAGCAGTACTTC CASSIALAYEQYF
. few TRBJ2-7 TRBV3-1 TGTGCCAGCAGCCAAGTTCTGGCCGGGACCCCCTACGAGCAGTACTTC CASSQVLAGTPYEQYF
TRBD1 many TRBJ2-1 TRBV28 TGTGCCACCTTTCGGGACAGCTTAACCAATGAGCAGTTCTTC CATFRDSLTNEQFF